Included here is one T cell receptor (beta chain) sequence, with context. There are 16 residues in the CDR3. Germline loops: CDR1 SGDLS, CDR2 YYNGEE. The source of the sample is a study of monozygotic twins with inflammatory bowel disease. From the 5' RACE reads, TCRdb lists one entry per CDR3 protein and no DNA. The data show 150,000 to 200,000 distinct CDR3 sequences, and the top ten clones hold around 7%. The sequenced material came from blood. This receptor was identified in a human donor with ulcerative colitis or Crohn's disease, or a healthy co-twin of an affected twin (not recorded which). The chain combines TRBV9 with TRBJ2-1; TCRdb designates TRBD2, a call that cannot be tested without DNA. The CDR3 sequence: CASSVDSSGPYNEQFF.